This T cell receptor (beta chain) came from a study of cytomegalovirus exposure and HLA in healthy donors. The PCR made use of 60 Vbeta and 13 Jbeta primers. Sequencing used immunoSEQ multiplex PCR; TCRdb keeps in-frame clones, though not all of them. Of 150,000 to 200,000 clones listed, just under 80% are singletons. Per germline, CDR1 LGHNA and CDR2 YSLEER. This CDR3 region has 15 residues. V was shortened by 0 bases and J by 3 bases, with 12 bases between the two germline ends. This clonotype was obtained from a woman in her thirties or forties in good health and CMV-seropositive. The sequenced material came from PBMCs. The V call is TRBV4-3, the J call TRBJ2-7, with TRBD1 as a possible D gene (5 bases). The CDR3 DNA reads as TGCGCCAGCAGCCAAGATCAGGGATCCAGCTACGAGCAGTACTTC. This translates into CASSQDQGSSYEQYF.